This TCR beta chain was documented in a study of blood T cell repertoires in COVID-19. Study in general: The United States, Italy and Spain supplied acute and convalescent COVID-19 samples. PBMCs, B-cell-depleted T cells, or T cells were the source of the cDNA or gDNA that made up the material.

Source study methods: Amplification from reference gene primers served as the basis for estimated nucleated cell counts. Data came from immunoSEQ multiplex PCR; TCRdb stores just in-frame clones and leaves some out. Clone size and V and J calls were adopted from that table, with D and trimming inferred from the DNA. Of 97,000 or so clones listed, nearly 90% were seen once; the top ten hold 2% to 2.5%. The germline gives CDR1 SGHRS, CDR2 YFSETQ. Trimming pared 5 bases from V and 4 bases from J, leaving 7 bases between. This CDR3 is built from 11 residues. The sequence came from a man between 50 and 59 years old with active COVID-19. V and J are TRBV5-1 and TRBJ2-7; weak D call: TRBD2 (5 bases). The sequencing input was peripheral blood. The CDR3 DNA follows: TGCGCCAGCAGAGGGAGTTACGAGCAGTACTTC. As protein: CASRGSYEQYF.